This record covers a single TCR beta chain. The sample originates from a study of blood T cell repertoires in COVID-19. Overall study: Acute-phase and convalescent COVID-19 samples originated in the United States, Italy and Spain.

Sequencing was performed with immunoSEQ multiplex PCR; in TCRdb, only in-frame clones are kept and a portion is missing. The data hold roughly 210,000 clones, with about 87% observed a single time. This clonotype was sampled from a man between 65 and 85 years old with acute or convalescent COVID-19. The specimen was peripheral blood.

CDR3 sequence reads: CASSLQGNYGYTF. CDR3 DNA: TGTGCCAGCAGCCTGCAGGGGAACTATGGCTACACCTTC. The rearrangement uses TRBV2 and TRBJ1-2; D is possibly TRBD1 (6 bases). The ends were cut back, 6 bases at V and 2 bases at J, with 10 bases in the middle. This CDR3 region has 13 residues. CDR1 and CDR2 from the germline V gene are SNHLY and FYNNEI.